This T cell receptor (beta chain) originates from a study of blood T cell repertoires in COVID-19. About the research overall: Some COVID-19 samples were acute and others convalescent; all came from the United States, Italy and Spain. Sample material is recorded as cDNA or gDNA derived from T cells, B-cell-depleted T cells, or PBMCs.

In the original processing: Cell counts per sample came from amplifying reference gene primers. Measured with immunoSEQ multiplex PCR; TCRdb has only the in-frame clones, and not every one. Clone size and the V and J calls come from that table; the DNA yielded D and trimming. This table has 280,000 or so clones, roughly 86% appearing once. Germline CDR1 SEHNR, CDR2 FQNEAQ (reference sequence). V was cut by 7 bases and J by 4 bases, with 13 bases left in between. The CDR3 spans 13 residues. The TCR comes from a man aged 18 to 30 with active or convalescent COVID-19. The chain is built from TRBV7-9 and TRBJ1-1; D is undetermined. The sequencing sample was made of peripheral blood. The CDR3 DNA follows: TGTGCCAGCACCCCGGGCGGGGTCACTGAAGCTTTCTTT. This translates into CASTPGGVTEAFF. Full variable domain (remainder filled in from reference TRBV7-9 and TRBJ1-1): DTGVSQNPRHKITKRGQNVTFRCDPISEHNRLYWYRQTLGQGPEFLTYFQNEAQLEKSRLLSDRFSAERPKGSFSTLEIQRTEQGDSAMYLCASTPGGVTEAFFGQGTRLTVV.